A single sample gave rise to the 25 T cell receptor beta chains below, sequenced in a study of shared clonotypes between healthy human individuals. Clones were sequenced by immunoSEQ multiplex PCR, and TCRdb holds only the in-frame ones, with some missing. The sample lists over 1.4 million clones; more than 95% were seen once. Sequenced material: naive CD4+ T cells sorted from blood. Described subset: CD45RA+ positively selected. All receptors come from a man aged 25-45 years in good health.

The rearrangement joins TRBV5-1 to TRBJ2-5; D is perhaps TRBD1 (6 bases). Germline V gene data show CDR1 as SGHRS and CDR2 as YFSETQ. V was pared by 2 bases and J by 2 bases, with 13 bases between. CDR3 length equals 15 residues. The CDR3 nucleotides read TGCGCCAGCAGCTTAATTGGGACAACTCAAGAGACCCAGTACTTC. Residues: CASSLIGTTQETQYF.

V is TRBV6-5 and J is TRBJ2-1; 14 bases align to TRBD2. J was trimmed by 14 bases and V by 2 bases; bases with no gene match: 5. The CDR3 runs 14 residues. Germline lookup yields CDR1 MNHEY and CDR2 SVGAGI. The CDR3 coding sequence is TGTGCCAGCAGTTACGGACTAGCGGGAGGTTTAAAGTTCTTC. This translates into CASSYGLAGGLKFF.

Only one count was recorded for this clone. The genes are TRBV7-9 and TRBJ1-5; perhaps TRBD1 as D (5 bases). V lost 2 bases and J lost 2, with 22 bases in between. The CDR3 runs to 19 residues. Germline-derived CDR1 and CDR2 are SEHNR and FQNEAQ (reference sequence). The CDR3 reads CASSLPNVHQGRGNQPQHF. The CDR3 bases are TGTGCCAGCAGCTTACCCAACGTCCATCAGGGAAGAGGCAATCAGCCCCAGCATTTT.

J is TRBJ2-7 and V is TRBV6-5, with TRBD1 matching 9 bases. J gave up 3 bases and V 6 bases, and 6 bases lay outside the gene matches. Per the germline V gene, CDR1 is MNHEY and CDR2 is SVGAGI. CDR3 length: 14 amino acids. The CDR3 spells CASRPTGGNYEQYF. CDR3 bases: TGTGCCAGCAGACCGACAGGGGGGAACTACGAGCAGTACTTC.

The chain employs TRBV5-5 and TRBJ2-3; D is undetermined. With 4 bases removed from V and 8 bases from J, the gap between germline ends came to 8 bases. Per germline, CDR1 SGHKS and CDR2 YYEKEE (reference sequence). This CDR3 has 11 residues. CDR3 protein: CASSPLGTQYF. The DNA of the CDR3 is TGTGCCAGCAGCCCCTTGGGTACGCAGTATTTT.

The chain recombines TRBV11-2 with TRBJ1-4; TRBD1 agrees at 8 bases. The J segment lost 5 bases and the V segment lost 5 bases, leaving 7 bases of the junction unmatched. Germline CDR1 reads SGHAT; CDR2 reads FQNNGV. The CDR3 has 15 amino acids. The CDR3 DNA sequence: TGTGCCAGCAGCCCAACCGGGACAGGCAATGAAAAACTGTTTTTT. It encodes CASSPTGTGNEKLFF.

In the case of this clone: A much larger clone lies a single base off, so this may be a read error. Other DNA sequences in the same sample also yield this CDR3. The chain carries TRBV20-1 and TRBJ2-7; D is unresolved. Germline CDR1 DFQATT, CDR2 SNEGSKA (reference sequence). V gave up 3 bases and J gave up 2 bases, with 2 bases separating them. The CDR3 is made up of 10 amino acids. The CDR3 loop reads CSASPYEQYF. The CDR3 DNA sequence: TGCAGTGCTAGCCCCTACGAGCAGTACTTC.

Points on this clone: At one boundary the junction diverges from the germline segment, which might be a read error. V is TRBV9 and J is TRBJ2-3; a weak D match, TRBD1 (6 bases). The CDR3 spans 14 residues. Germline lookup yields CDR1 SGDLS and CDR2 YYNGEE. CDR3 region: CAGSLGQYTDTQYF. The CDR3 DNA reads TGTGCCGGCAGCCTCGGACAGTACACAGATACGCAGTATTTT.

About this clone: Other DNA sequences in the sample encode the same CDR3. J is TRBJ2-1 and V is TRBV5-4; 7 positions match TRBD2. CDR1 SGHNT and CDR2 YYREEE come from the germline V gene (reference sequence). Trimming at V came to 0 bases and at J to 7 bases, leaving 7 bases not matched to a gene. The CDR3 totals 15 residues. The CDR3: CASSLVAGVYNEQFF. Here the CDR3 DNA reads TGTGCCAGCAGCTTGGTGGCGGGAGTCTATAATGAGCAGTTCTTC.

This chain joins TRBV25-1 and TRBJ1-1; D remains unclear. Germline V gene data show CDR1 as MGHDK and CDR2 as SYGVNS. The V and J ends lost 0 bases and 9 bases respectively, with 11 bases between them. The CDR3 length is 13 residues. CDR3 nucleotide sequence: TGTGCCAGCAGTGAATACGCGGAATTAAAAGCTTTCTTT. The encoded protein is CASSEYAELKAFF.

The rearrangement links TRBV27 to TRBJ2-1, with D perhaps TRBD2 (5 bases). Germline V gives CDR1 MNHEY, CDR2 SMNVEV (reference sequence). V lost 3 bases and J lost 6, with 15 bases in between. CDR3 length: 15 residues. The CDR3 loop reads CASSLSGRLGNEQFF. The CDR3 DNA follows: TGTGCCAGCAGTTTGTCGGGGAGACTGGGCAATGAGCAGTTCTTC.

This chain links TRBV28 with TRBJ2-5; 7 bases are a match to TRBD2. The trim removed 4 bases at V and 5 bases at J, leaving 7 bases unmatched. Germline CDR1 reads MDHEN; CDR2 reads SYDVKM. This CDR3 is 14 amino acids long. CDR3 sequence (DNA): TGTGCCAGCAGTTCGGGGGGTATCGGGGAGACCCAGTACTTC. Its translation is CASSSGGIGETQYF.

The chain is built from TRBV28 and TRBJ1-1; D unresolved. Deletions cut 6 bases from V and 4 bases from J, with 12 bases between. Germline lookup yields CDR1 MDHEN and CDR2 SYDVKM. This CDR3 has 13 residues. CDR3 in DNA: TGTGCCAGCAGGCAATGGGCGGGCACTGAAGCTTTCTTT. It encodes CASRQWAGTEAFF.

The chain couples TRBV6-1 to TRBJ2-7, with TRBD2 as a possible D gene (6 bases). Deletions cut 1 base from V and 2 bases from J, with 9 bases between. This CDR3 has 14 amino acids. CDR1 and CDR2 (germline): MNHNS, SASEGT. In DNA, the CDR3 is TGTGCCAGCAGTGAAGAGGGACTCCCCTACGAGCAGTACTTC. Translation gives CASSEEGLPYEQYF.

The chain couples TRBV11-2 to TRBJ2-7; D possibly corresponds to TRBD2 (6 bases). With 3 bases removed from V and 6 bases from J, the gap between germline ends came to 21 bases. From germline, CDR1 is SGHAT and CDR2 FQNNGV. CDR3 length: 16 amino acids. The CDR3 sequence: CASSFTRGVVWREQYF. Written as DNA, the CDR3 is TGTGCCAGCAGCTTTACGCGGGGAGTGGTCTGGCGCGAGCAGTACTTC. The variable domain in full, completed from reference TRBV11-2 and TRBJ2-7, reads EAGVAQSPRYKIIEKRQSVAFWCNPISGHATLYWYQQILGQGPKLLIQFQNNGVVDDSQLPKDRFSAERLKGVDSTLKIQPAKLEDSAVYLCASSFTRGVVWREQYFGPGTRLTVT.

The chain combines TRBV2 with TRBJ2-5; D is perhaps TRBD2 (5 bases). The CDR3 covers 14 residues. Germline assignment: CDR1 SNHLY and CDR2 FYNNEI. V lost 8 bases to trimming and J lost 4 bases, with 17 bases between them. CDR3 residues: CASAGVGAPETQYF. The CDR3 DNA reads TGTGCCAGCGCAGGCGTGGGAGCGCCAGAGACCCAGTACTTC. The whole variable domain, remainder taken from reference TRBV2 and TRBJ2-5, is EPEVTQTPSHQVTQMGQEVILRCVPISNHLYFYWYRQILGQKVEFLVSFYNNEISEKSEIFDDQFSVERPDGSNFTLKIRSTKLEDSAMYFCASAGVGAPETQYFGPGTRLLVL.

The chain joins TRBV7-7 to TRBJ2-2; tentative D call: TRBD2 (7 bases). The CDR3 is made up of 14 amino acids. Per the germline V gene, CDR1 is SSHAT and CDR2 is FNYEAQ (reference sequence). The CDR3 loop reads CASGQRGNTGELFF. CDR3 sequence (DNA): TGTGCTAGCGGACAGCGGGGTAACACCGGGGAGCTGTTTTTT.

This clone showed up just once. The CDR3, as DNA: TGCGCCAGCAGCCCTGGGAGCTTGAACACTGAAGCTTTCTTT. Protein product: CASSPGSLNTEAFF. This chain uses TRBV4-1 with TRBJ1-1; D is unclear. The germline gives CDR1 MGHRA, CDR2 YSYEKL. V lost 4 bases and J lost 0, with 9 bases in between. This CDR3 is built from 14 residues.

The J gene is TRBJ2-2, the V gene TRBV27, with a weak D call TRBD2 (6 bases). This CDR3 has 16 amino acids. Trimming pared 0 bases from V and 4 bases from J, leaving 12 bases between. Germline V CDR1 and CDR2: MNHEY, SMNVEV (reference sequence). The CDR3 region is CASSLSRESGTGELFF. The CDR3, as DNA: TGTGCCAGCAGTTTATCTCGGGAGAGCGGCACCGGGGAGCTGTTTTTT.

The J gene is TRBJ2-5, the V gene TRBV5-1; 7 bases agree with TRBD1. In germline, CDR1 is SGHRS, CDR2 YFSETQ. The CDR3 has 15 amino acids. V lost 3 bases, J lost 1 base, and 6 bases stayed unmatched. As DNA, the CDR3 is TGCGCCAGCAGCTCAACCGGGACAGTCCAAGAGACCCAGTACTTC. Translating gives CASSSTGTVQETQYF.

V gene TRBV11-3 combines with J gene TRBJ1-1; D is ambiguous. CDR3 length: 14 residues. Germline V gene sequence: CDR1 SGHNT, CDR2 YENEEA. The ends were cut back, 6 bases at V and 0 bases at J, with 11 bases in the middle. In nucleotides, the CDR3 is TGTGCCAGCAGTCCCGGAAGGATGAACACTGAAGCTTTCTTT. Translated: CASSPGRMNTEAFF.

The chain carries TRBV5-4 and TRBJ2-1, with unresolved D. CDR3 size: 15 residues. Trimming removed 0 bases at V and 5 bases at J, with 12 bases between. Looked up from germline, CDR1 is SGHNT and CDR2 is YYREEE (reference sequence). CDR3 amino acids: CASSLDSLGNNEQFF. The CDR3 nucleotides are TGTGCCAGCAGCTTGGACTCCTTAGGGAACAATGAGCAGTTCTTC.

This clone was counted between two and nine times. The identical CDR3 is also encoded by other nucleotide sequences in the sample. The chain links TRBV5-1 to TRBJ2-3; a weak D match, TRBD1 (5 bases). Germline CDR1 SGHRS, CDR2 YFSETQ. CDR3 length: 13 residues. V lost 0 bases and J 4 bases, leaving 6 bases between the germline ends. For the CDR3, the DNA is TGCGCCAGCAGCTTGGCAGGGCCAGATACGCAGTATTTT. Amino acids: CASSLAGPDTQYF.

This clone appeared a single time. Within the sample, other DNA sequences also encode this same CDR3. The CDR3 here is CSVGDGDYGYTF. CDR3 DNA sequence: TGCAGCGTTGGGGACGGTGACTATGGCTACACCTTC. The chain combines TRBV29-1 with TRBJ1-2; weak D call: TRBD1 (5 bases). The germline CDR1 and CDR2 sequences are SQVTM and ANQGSEA. This CDR3 has 12 amino acids. V gave up 4 bases and J gave up 3 bases, with 9 bases separating them.

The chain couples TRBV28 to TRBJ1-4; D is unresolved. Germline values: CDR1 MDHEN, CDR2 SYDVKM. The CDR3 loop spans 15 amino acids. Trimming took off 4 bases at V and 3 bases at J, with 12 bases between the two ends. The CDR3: CASSSPRGSNEKLFF. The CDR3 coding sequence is TGTGCCAGCAGTTCACCGCGGGGTTCTAATGAAAAACTGTTTTTT.